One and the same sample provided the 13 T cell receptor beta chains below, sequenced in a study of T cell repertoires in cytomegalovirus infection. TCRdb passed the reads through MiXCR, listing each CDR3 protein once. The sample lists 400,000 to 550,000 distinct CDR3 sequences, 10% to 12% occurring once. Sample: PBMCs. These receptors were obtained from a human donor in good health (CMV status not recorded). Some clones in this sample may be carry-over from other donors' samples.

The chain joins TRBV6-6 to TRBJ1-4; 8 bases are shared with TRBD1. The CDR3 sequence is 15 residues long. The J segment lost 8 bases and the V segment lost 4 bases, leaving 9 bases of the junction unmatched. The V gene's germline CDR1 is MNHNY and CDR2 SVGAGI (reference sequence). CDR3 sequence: CASSFTRQGREKLFF. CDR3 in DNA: TGTGCCAGCAGTTTCACCCGACAGGGGAGAGAAAAACTGTTTTTT.

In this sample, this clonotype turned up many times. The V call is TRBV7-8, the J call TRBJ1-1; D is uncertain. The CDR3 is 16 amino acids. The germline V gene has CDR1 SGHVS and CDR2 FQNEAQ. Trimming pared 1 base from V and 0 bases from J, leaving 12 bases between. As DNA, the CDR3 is TGTGCCAGCAGCTTAGTCCAGGTTATCATGAACACTGAAGCTTTCTTT. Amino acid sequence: CASSLVQVIMNTEAFF.

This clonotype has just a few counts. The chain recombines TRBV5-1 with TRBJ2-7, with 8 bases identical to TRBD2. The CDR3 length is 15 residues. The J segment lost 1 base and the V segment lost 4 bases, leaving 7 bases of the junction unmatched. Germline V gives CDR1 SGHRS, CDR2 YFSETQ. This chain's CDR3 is CASSPGGGPSYEQYF. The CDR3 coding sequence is TGCGCCAGCAGCCCGGGAGGGGGGCCGTCCTACGAGCAGTACTTC.

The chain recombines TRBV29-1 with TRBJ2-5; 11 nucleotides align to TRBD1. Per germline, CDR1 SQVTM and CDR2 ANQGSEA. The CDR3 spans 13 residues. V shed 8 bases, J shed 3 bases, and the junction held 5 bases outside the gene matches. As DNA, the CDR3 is TGCAGCTCGCGGACAGGGGGCGAAGAGACCCAGTACTTC. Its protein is CSSRTGGEETQYF.

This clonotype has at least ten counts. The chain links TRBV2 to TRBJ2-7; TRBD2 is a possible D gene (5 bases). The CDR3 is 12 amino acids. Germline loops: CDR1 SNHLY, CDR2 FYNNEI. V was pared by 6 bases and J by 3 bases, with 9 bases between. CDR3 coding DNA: TGTGCCAGCAGGTACGGAGGCTACGAGCAGTACTTC. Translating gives CASRYGGYEQYF.

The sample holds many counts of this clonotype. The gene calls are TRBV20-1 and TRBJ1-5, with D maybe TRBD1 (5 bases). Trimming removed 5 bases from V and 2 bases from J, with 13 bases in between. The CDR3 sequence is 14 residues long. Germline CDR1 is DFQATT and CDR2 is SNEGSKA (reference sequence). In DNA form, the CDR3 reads TGCAGTGCTTCCACGGGGCTCCGCAATCAGCCCCAGCATTTT. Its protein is CSASTGLRNQPQHF.

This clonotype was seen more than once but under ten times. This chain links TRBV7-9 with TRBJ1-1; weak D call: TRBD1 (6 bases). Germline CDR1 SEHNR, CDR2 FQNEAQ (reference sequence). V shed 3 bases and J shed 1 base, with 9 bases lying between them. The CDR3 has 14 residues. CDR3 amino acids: CASSFQGSNTEAFF. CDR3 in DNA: TGTGCCAGCAGCTTCCAGGGGTCGAACACTGAAGCTTTCTTT.

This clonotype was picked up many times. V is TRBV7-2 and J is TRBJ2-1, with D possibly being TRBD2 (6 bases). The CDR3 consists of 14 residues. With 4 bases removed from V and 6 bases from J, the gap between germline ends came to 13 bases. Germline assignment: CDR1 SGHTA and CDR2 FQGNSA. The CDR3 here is CASSSAGSPNEQFF. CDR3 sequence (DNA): TGTGCCAGCAGCTCTGCCGGGAGTCCCAATGAGCAGTTCTTC.

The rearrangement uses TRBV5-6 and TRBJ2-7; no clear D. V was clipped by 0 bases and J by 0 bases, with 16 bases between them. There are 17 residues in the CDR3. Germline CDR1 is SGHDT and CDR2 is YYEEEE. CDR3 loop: CASSLGGSVLFSYEQYF. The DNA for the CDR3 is TGTGCCAGCAGCTTGGGGGGTTCTGTACTCTTCTCCTACGAGCAGTACTTC. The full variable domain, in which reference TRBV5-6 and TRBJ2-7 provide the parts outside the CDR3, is DAGVTQSPTHLIKTRGQQVTLRCSPKSGHDTVSWYQQALGQGPQFIFQYYEEEERQRGNFPDRFSGHQFPNYSSELNVNALLLGDSALYLCASSLGGSVLFSYEQYFGPGTRLTVT.

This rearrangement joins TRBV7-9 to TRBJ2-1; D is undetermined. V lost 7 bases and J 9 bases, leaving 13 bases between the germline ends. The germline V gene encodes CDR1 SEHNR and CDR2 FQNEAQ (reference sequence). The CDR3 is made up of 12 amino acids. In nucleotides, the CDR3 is TGTGCCAGCACCCCCTGGGTGGGTGAGCAGTTCTTC. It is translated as CASTPWVGEQFF.

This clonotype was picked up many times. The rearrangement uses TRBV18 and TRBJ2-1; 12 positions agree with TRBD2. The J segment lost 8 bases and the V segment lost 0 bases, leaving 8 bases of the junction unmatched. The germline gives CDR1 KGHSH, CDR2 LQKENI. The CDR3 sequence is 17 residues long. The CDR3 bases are TGTGCCAGCTCACCACCGGCGACTAGCGGGAGTTTCTATGAGCAGTTCTTC. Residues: CASSPPATSGSFYEQFF.

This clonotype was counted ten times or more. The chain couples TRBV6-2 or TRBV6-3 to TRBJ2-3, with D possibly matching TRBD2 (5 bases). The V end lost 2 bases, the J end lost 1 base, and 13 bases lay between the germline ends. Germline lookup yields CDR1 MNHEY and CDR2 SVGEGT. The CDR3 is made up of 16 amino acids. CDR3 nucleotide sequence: TGTGCCAGCAGTTACGACCCGGAGGTCGGCACAGATACGCAGTATTTT. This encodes CASSYDPEVGTDTQYF.

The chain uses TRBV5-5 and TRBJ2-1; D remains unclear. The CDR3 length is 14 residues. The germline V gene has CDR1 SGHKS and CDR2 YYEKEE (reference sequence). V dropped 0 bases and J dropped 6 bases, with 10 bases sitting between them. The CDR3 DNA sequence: TGTGCCAGCAGCTTGGACTCCACGTCCAATGAGCAGTTCTTC. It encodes CASSLDSTSNEQFF.